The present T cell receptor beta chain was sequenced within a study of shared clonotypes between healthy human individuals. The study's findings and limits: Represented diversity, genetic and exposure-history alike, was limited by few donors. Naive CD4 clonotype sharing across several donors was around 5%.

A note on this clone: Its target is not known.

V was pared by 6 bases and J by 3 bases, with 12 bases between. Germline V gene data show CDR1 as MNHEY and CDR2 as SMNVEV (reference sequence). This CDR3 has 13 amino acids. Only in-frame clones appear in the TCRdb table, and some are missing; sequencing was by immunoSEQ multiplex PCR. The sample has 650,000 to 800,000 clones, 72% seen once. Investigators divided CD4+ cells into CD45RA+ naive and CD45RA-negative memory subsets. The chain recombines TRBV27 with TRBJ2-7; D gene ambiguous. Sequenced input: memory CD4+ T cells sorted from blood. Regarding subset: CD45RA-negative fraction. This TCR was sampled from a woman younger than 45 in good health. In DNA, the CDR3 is TGTGCCAGCAGGAAGATTGGAAGCTACGAGCAGTACTTC. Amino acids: CASRKIGSYEQYF.